Each of the 8 T cell receptor beta chains below was sequenced from the same sample in a study of CD8+ T cells in alopecia areata. Sequencing relied on a cDNA template that was reverse transcribed from extracted RNA. The method was immunoSEQ multiplex PCR; TCRdb's version includes in-frame clones alone and lacks a portion of them. Of around 250,000 clones listed, roughly two thirds are singletons. This sample comprised CD4+ T cells sorted from blood, obtained at week 0. These receptors were obtained from a human donor with alopecia areata.

The rearrangement links TRBV4-2 to TRBJ2-1; D unclear. The CDR3 sequence is 18 residues long. Looked up from germline, CDR1 is LGHNA and CDR2 is YNFKEQ. V was pared by 1 base and J by 7 bases, with 23 bases between. The CDR3 protein is CASSQATLLRSGSNEQFF. The CDR3 region has the DNA TGTGCCAGCAGCCAAGCGACGCTTCTCCGGAGTGGGTCGAATGAGCAGTTCTTC.

J is TRBJ2-5 and V is TRBV7-2, with TRBD1 matching over 9 bases. This CDR3 comprises 15 residues. From germline, CDR1 is SGHTA and CDR2 FQGNSA. Trimming removed 5 bases from V and 4 bases from J; junction bases left unmatched: 8. The CDR3 here is CASSAGTGHAETQYF. The DNA for the CDR3 is TGTGCCAGCAGCGCCGGGACAGGGCACGCAGAGACCCAGTACTTC. The entire variable domain, with the rest obtained from reference TRBV7-2 and TRBJ2-5, is as follows: GAGVSQSPSNKVTEKGKDVELRCDPISGHTALYWYRQSLGQGLEFLIYFQGNSAPDKSGLPSDRFSAERTGGSVSTLTIQRTQQEDSAVYLCASSAGTGHAETQYFGPGTRLLVL.

The chain employs TRBV7-9 and TRBJ1-2; D perhaps matches TRBD1 (6 bases). The CDR3 extends over 15 amino acids. V gave up 0 bases and J gave up 8 bases, with 16 bases separating them. In germline, CDR1 is SEHNR, CDR2 FQNEAQ (reference sequence). In DNA form, the CDR3 reads TGTGCCAGCAGCTTAGCGCTACAGGGAACAGTCGGCTACACCTTC. Translated: CASSLALQGTVGYTF.

This clone was seen only a few times. The same CDR3 is also encoded by other DNA sequences in this sample. This chain joins TRBV29-1 and TRBJ2-2; no clear D. Trimming pared 3 bases from V and 0 bases from J, leaving 5 bases between. This CDR3 contains 13 residues. Germline V gives CDR1 SQVTM, CDR2 ANQGSEA. The DNA for the CDR3 is TGCAGCGTTGACAGATCGAACACCGGGGAGCTGTTTTTT. Its protein is CSVDRSNTGELFF.

The gene calls are TRBV7-9 and TRBJ2-7, with D perhaps matching TRBD2 (6 bases). Germline CDR1 SEHNR, CDR2 FQNEAQ (reference sequence). The V and J ends lost 3 bases and 3 bases respectively, with 9 bases between them. The CDR3 has 13 residues. In nucleotides, the CDR3 is TGTGCCAGCAGCTTCCCCGGGAGCTACGAGCAGTACTTC. This translates into CASSFPGSYEQYF.

The V call is TRBV29-1, the J call TRBJ1-2, with TRBD1 as a possible D gene (5 bases). In germline, CDR1 is SQVTM, CDR2 ANQGSEA. V was cut by 4 bases and J by 4 bases, with 10 bases left in between. This CDR3 spans 12 amino acids. The chain's CDR3 is CSVAPDSYGYTF. The CDR3 bases are TGCAGCGTTGCGCCTGACAGCTATGGCTACACCTTC.

The V gene is TRBV7-3, the J gene TRBJ2-3, with TRBD2 matching over 11 bases. Per germline, CDR1 SGHTA and CDR2 FQGTGA. V shed 1 base, J shed 7 bases, and the junction held 4 bases outside the gene matches. This CDR3 contains 15 residues. The CDR3 nucleotides read TGTGCCAGCAGCTTAATTAGCGGGGGGGCACATACGCAGTATTTT. Translated: CASSLISGGAHTQYF.

V usage is TRBV5-1 and J usage is TRBJ2-3; D might be TRBD1 (6 bases). Trimming removed 0 bases at V and 5 bases at J, with 13 bases between. Germline loops: CDR1 SGHRS, CDR2 YFSETQ. CDR3 length: 15 residues. CDR3 DNA sequence: TGCGCCAGCAGCTTGGCCAGAACAGGGAAAGATACGCAGTATTTT. Translated, it gives CASSLARTGKDTQYF.